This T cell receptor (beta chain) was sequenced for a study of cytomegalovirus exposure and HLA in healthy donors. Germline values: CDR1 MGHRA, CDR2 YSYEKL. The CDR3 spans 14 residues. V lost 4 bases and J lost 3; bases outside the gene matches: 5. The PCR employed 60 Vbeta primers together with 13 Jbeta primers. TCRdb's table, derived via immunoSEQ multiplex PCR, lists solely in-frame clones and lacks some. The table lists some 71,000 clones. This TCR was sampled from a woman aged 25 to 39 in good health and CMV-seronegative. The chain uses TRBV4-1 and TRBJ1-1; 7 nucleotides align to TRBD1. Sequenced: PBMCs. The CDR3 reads CASSRGQTHTEAFF. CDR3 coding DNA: TGCGCCAGCAGCCGGGGACAGACCCACACTGAAGCTTTCTTT.